This T cell receptor beta chain appears in the sequencing data of a study of OX40 agonist ivuxolimab in advanced cancers. Here immunoSEQ multiplex PCR was the method, and the copy in TCRdb shows in-frame clones only, minus some. The data contain tens of thousands of clones, roughly 80% of them singletons. This CDR3 has 13 residues. V gave up 1 base and J gave up 15 bases; unmatched junction bases: 6. In germline, CDR1 is SEHNR, CDR2 FQNEAQ (reference sequence). The chain joins TRBV7-9 to TRBJ2-1; 10 nucleotides align to TRBD2. The input for sequencing was CD4+ or CD8+ T cells sorted from blood, taken in a trial of the OX40 agonist ivuxolimab. The receptor was derived from an adult with an advanced solid tumor such as melanoma, head and neck, liver or kidney cancer. CDR3 nucleotide sequence: TGTGCCAGCAGCTTAGAAAGCGGGAGGGATAGGTTCTTC. It encodes CASSLESGRDRFF.